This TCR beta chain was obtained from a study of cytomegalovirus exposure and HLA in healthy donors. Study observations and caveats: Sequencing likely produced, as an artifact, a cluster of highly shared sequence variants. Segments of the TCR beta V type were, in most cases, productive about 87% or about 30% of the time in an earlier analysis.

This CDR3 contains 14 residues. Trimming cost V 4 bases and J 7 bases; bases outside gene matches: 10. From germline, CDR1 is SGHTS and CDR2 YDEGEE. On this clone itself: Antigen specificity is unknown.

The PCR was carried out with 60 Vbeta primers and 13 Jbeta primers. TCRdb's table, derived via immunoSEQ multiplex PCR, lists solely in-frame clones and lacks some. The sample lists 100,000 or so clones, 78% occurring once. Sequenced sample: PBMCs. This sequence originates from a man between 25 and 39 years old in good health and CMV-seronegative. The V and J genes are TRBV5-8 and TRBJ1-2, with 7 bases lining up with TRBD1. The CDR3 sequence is CASSPREGACGYTF. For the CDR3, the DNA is TGTGCCAGCAGCCCACGGGAGGGGGCTTGTGGCTACACCTTC.